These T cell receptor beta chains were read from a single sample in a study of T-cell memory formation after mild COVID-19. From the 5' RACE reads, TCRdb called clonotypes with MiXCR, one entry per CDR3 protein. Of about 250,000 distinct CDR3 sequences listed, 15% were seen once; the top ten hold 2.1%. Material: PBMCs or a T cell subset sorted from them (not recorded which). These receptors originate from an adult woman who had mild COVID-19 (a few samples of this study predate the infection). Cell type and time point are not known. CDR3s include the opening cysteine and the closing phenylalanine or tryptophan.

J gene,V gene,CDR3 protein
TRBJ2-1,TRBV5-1,CASSFEGTTYNEQFF
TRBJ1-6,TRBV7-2,CASSLAGWRNSPLHF
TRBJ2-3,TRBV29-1,CSVLRRLVSGTGSTDTQYF
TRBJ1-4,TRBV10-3,CAISESTAGSGEKLFF
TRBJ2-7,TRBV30,CAWSAYGGVTYEQYF
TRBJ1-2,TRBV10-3,CAISPGQSNYGYTF
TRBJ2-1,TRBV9,CASSVEGYGENEQFF
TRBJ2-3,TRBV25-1,CASSPAWGEGRPDTQYF
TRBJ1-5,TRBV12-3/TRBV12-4,CASSLAPAGLQPQHF
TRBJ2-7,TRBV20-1,CSALPWTGTSYEQYF